This T cell receptor beta chain was obtained from a study of glioma-infiltrating T cells. The V and J ends lost 5 bases and 5 bases, in that order; junction bases with no gene match: 10. Germline values: CDR1 MRHNA, CDR2 SNTAGT. The CDR3 consists of 15 residues. TCR alpha and beta CDR3 regions were amplified from RNA using iRepertoire nested multiplex PCR. Tissue mRNA or PBMC total RNA, roughly 90-400 ng, went into one-step reverse transcription and amplification. TCRdb analysed the multiplex PCR reads with MiXCR anew, one entry per CDR3 protein. The profile shows under 150,000 distinct CDR3 sequences, 24% of them singletons.

The sample comprised glioma tissue, nonneoplastic brain tissue, or PBMCs (not recorded which). The receptor comes from a human donor with low-grade glioma or glioblastoma, undergoing nonglioma brain surgery, or in good health (not recorded which). V gene TRBV6-4 combines with J gene TRBJ1-2; TRBD1 matches 8 bases. In nucleotides, the CDR3 is TGTGCCAGCAGTCCAGGGGGCTCCTACCAATATGGCTACACCTTC. This translates into CASSPGGSYQYGYTF.